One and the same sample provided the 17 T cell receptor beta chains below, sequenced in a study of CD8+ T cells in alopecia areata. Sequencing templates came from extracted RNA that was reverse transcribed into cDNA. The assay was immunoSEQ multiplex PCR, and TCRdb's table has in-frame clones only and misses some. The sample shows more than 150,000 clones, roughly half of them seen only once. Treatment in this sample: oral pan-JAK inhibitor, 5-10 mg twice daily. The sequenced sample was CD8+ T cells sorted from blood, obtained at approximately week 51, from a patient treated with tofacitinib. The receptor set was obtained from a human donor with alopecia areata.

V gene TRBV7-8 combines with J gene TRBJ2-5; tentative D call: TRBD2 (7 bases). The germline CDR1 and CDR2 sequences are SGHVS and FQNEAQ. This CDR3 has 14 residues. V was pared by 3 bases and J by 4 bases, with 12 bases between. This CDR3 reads CASSLGRGAETQYF. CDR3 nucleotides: TGTGCCAGCAGCTTGGGCCGGGGGGCAGAGACCCAGTACTTC.

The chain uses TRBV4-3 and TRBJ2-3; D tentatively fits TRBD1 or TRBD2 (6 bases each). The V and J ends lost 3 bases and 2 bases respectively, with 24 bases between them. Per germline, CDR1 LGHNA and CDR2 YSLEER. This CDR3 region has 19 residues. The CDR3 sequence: CASSQTARGGGWPTDTQYF. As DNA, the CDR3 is TGCGCCAGCAGCCAGACGGCCAGGGGAGGCGGGTGGCCCACAGATACGCAGTATTTT.

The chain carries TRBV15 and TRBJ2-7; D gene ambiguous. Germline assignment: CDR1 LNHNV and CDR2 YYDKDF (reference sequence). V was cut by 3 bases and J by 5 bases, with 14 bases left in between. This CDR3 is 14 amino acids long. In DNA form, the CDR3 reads TGTGCCACCAGCAGCCAGAACCTTAGGGACGAGCAGTACTTC. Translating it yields CATSSQNLRDEQYF. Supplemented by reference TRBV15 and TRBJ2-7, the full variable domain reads DAMVIQNPRYQVTQFGKPVTLSCSQTLNHNVMYWYQQKSSQAPKLLFHYYDKDFNNEADTPDNFQSRRPNTSFCFLDIRSPGLGDTAMYLCATSSQNLRDEQYFGPGTRLTVT.

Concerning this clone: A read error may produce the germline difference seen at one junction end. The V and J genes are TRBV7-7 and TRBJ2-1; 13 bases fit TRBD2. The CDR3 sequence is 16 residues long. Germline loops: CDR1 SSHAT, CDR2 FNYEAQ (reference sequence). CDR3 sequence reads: CASSLAGTSGTYEQFF. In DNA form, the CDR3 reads TGTGCTAGCAGCTTAGCGGGGACTAGCGGGACCTATGAGCAGTTCTTC.

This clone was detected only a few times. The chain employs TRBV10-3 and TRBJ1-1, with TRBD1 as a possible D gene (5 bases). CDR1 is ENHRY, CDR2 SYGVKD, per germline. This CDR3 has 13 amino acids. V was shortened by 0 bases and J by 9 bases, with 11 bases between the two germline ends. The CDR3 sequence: CAISESRDQKAFF. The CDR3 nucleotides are TGTGCCATCAGTGAGTCCCGGGACCAAAAAGCTTTCTTT.

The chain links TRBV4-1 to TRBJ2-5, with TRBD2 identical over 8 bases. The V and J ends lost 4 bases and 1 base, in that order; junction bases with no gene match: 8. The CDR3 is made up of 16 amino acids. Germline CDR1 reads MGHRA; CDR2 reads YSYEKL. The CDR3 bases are TGCGCCAGCAGCCTCGGGCGGGGGGACCTCCAAGAGACCCAGTACTTC. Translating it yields CASSLGRGDLQETQYF.

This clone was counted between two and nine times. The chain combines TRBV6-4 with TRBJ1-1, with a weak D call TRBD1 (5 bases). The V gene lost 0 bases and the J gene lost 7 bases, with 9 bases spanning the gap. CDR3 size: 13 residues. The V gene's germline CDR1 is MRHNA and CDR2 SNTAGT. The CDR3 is CASSDSGVGEAFF. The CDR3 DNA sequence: TGTGCCAGCAGTGACTCAGGGGTTGGTGAAGCTTTCTTT.

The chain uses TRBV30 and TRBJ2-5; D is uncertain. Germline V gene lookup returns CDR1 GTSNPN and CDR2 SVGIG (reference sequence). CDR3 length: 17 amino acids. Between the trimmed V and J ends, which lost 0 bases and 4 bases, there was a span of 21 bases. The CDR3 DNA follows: TGTGCCTGGAGTGTCCCCGACTCGAGAATCATTCGAGAGACCCAGTACTTC. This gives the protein CAWSVPDSRIIRETQYF.

The DNA of the CDR3 is TGTGCCAGCAGCTTTCGCGACGGTACCTACGAGCAGTACTTC. Translating it yields CASSFRDGTYEQYF. The chain couples TRBV7-9 to TRBJ2-7, with D uncertain. V shed 3 bases and J shed 2 bases, with 11 bases lying between them. Germline V lookup: CDR1 SEHNR, CDR2 FQNEAQ (reference sequence). This CDR3 has 14 residues.

The CDR3 nucleotides read TGTGCCTGGAGCTTACCCGGGAGGCGGAGGAGTGGCGAAGCTTTCTTT. Translating it yields CAWSLPGRRRSGEAFF. V and J are TRBV30 and TRBJ1-1; D unclear. Trimming stripped 3 bases from V and 8 bases from J, with 25 bases between. The CDR3 totals 16 residues. The germline V gene has CDR1 GTSNPN and CDR2 SVGIG (reference sequence). Drawing the rest from reference TRBV30 and TRBJ1-1, the complete variable domain is SQTIHQWPATLVQPVGSPLSLECTVEGTSNPNLYWYRQAAGRGLQLLFYSVGIGQISSEVPQNLSASRPQDRQFILSSKKLLLSDSGFYLCAWSLPGRRRSGEAFFGQGTRLTVV.

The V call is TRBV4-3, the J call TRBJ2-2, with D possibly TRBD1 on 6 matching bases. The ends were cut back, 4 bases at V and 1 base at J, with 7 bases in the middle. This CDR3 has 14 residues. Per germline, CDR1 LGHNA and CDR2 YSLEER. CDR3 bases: TGCGCCAGCAGCCTGGGACAGAACACCGGGGAGCTGTTTTTT. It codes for CASSLGQNTGELFF.

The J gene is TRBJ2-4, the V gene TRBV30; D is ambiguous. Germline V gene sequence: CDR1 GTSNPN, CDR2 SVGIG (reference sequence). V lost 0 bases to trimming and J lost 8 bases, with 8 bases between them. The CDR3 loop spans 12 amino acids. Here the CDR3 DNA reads TGTGCCTGGAGTGTAGTTCATGACATTCAGTACTTC. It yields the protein CAWSVVHDIQYF. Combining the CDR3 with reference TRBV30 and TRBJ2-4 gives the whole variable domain SQTIHQWPATLVQPVGSPLSLECTVEGTSNPNLYWYRQAAGRGLQLLFYSVGIGQISSEVPQNLSASRPQDRQFILSSKKLLLSDSGFYLCAWSVVHDIQYFGAGTRLSVL.

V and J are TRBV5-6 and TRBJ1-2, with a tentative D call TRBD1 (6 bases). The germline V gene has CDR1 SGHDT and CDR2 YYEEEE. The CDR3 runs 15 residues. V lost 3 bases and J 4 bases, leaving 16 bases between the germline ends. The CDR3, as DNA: TGTGCCAGCAGCTCGCAGGGGTCGGGGACCTATGGCTACACCTTC. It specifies CASSSQGSGTYGYTF.

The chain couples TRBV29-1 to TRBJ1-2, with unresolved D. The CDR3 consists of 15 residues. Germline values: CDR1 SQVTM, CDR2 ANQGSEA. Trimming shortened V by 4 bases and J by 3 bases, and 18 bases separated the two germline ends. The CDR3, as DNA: TGCAGCGTTGCCATCGAAAGGTCGGGGTACTATGGCTACACCTTC. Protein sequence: CSVAIERSGYYGYTF.

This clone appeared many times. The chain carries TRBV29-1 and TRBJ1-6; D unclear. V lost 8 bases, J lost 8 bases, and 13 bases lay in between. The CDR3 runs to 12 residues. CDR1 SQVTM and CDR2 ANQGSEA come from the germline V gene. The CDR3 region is CSPGNAHSPLHF. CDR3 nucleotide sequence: TGCAGCCCCGGAAATGCACATTCACCCCTCCACTTT.

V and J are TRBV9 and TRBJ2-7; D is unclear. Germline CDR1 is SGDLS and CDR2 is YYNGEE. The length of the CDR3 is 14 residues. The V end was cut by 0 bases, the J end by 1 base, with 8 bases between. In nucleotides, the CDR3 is TGTGCCAGCAGCGTAGACAGAGTTTCCTACGAGCAGTACTTC. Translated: CASSVDRVSYEQYF.

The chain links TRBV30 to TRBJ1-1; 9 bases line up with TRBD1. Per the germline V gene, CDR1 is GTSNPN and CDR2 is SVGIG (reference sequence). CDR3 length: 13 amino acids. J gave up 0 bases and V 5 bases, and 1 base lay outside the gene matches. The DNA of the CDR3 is TGTGCCTGGGGGACAGGGATGAACACTGAAGCTTTCTTT. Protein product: CAWGTGMNTEAFF.